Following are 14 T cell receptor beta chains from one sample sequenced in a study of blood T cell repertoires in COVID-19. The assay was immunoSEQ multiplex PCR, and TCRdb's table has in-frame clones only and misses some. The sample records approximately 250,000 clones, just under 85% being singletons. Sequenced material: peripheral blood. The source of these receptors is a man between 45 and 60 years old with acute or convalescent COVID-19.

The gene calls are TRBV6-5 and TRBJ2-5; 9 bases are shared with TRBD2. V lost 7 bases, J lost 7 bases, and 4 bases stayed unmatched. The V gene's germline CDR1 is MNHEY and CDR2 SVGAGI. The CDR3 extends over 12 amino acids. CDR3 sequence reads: CASNGAGGTQYF. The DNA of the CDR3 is TGTGCCAGCAACGGAGCGGGGGGGACCCAGTACTTC.

As DNA, the CDR3 is TGTGCCAGCAGTTACTCGTGGTCCGGGAGCGATGAGCAGTTCTTC. Protein product: CASSYSWSGSDEQFF. This chain joins TRBV6-5 and TRBJ2-1, with D tentatively TRBD2 (6 bases). This CDR3 has 15 residues. CDR1 MNHEY and CDR2 SVGAGI come from the germline V gene. The V end lost 0 bases, the J end lost 8 bases, and 14 bases lay between the germline ends.

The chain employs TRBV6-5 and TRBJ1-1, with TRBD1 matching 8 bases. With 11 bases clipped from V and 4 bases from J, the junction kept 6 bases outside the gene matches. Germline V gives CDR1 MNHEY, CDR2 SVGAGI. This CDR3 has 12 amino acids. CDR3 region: CAVRQGSTEAFF. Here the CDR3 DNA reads TGTGCCGTCCGACAGGGGAGCACTGAAGCTTTCTTT.

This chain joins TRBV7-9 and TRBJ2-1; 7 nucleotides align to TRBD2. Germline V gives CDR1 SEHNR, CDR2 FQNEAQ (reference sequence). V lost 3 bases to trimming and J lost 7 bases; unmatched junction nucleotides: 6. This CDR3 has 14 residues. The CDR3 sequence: CASSFPAGNNEQFF. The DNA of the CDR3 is TGTGCCAGCAGCTTTCCAGCGGGGAATAATGAGCAGTTCTTC.

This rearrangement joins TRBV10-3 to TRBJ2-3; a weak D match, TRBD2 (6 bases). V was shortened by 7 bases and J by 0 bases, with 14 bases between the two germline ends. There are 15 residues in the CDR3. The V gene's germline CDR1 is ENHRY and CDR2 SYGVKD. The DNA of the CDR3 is TGTGCCATCAAGTCGTCCGGGGGTAGCACAGATACGCAGTATTTT. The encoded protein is CAIKSSGGSTDTQYF.

The DNA for the CDR3 is TGCGCCAGCACTGCCAGCGGCACAGATACGCAGTATTTT. This encodes CASTASGTDTQYF. The chain carries TRBV10-1 and TRBJ2-3; D not certain. V was shortened by 7 bases and J by 1 base, with 9 bases between the two germline ends. Germline-derived CDR1 and CDR2 are WNHNN and SYGVQD (reference sequence). CDR3 length: 13 residues.

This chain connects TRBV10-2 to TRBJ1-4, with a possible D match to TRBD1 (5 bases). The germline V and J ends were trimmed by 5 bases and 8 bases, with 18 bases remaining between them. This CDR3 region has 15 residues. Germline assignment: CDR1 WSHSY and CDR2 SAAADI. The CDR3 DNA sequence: TGCGCCAGCAGTATAGACAGTTTCAACGGGGAAAAACTGTTTTTT. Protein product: CASSIDSFNGEKLFF.

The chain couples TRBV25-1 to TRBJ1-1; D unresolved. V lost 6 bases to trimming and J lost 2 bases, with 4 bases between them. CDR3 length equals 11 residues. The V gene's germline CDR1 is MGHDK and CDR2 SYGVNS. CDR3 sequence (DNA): TGTGCCAGCAGACTTAACACTGAAGCTTTCTTT. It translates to CASRLNTEAFF.

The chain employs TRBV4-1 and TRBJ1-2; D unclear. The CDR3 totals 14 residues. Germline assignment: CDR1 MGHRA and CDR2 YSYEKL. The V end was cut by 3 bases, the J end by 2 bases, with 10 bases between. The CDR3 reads CASSQVVRNYGYTF. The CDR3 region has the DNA TGCGCCAGCAGCCAGGTAGTTCGAAACTATGGCTACACCTTC.

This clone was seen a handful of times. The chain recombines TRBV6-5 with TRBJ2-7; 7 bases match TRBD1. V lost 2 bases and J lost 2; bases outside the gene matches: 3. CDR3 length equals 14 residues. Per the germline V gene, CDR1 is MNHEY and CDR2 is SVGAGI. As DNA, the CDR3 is TGTGCCAGCAGTTACGGGACAGCCACCTACGAGCAGTACTTC. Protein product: CASSYGTATYEQYF.

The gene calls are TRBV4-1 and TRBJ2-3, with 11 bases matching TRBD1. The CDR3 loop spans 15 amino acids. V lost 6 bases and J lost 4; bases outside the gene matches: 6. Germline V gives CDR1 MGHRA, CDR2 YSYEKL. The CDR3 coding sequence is TGCGCCAGCAGATCGGGGACAGGGGGGGCAGATACGCAGTATTTT. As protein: CASRSGTGGADTQYF.

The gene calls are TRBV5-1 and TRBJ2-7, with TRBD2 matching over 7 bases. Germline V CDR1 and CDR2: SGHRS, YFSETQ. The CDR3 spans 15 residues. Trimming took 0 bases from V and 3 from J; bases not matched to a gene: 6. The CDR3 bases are TGCGCCAGCAGCTTGGACGGGGGGATGCGCTACGAGCAGTACTTC. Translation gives CASSLDGGMRYEQYF.

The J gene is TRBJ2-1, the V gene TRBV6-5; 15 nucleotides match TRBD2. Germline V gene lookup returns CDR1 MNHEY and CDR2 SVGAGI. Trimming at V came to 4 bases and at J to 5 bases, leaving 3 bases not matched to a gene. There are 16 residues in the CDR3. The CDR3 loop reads CASSSGLAGGNNEQFF. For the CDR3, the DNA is TGTGCCAGCAGTTCGGGACTAGCGGGGGGCAACAATGAGCAGTTCTTC.

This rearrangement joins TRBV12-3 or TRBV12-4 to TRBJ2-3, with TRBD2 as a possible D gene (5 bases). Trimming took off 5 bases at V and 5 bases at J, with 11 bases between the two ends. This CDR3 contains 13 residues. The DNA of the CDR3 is TGTGCCAGCAGTAAGGCCAGCGGAGATACGCAGTATTTT. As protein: CASSKASGDTQYF.